Listed below are T cell receptor beta chains from one sample, sequenced in a study of OX40 agonist ivuxolimab in advanced cancers. Using immunoSEQ multiplex PCR, the repertoire was profiled, and TCRdb retains in-frame clones only, with some absent. Found here are roughly 92,000 clones, 91% of them singletons; the top ten hold about 8.7%. The specimen was CD4+ or CD8+ T cells sorted from blood, collected in a trial of the OX40 agonist ivuxolimab. The receptors were sampled from an adult with an advanced solid tumor such as melanoma, head and neck, liver or kidney cancer. Each CDR3 is given with its conserved first and last residue. The D gene is left open where the match is weak.

v_call	d_call	j_call	cdr3_aa
TRBV7-2	-	TRBJ2-2	CASSSITGFVAGELFF
TRBV13	-	TRBJ2-5	CASSLRTDKETQYF
TRBV5-1	-	TRBJ2-1	CASCRDSSYNEQFF
TRBV9	TRBD2	TRBJ2-1	CASSPTSGPYNEQFF
TRBV27	-	TRBJ2-7	CASSYRLAGYEQYF
TRBV21-1	-	TRBJ1-1	CASSRGARTEAFF
TRBV2	TRBD1	-	CASETGTGSYEQYF
TRBV6-7	-	TRBJ2-5	CASSRQPGAQETQYF
TRBV6-5	-	TRBJ1-2	CASSQLSSGVYGYTF
TRBV5-1	TRBD1	TRBJ1-2	CASKKQGENYGYTF
TRBV5-4	TRBD2	TRBJ2-7	CASSPAGSSYEQYF
TRBV29-1	-	TRBJ2-6	CSVEERGAGANVLTF
TRBV4-1	-	TRBJ1-4	CASSQGEFGEKLFF
TRBV18	TRBD2	TRBJ2-3	CASSAGGGDTQYF
TRBV10-3	-	TRBJ1-2	CAITGRADRSYGYTF
TRBV7-2	-	TRBJ2-1	CASSESSALYNEQFF
TRBV7-9	TRBD2	TRBJ2-1	CASSLAAGAAALRNEQFF
TRBV29-1	-	TRBJ2-7	CSVEGQSYEQYF
TRBV27	-	TRBJ2-1	CASTTTPHNEQFF
TRBV11-2	TRBD1	TRBJ1-2	CASSLIRGRLDYGYTF
TRBV5-1	-	TRBJ1-3	CASSFSGKEGNTIYF
TRBV30	-	TRBJ2-4	CAWIPLGDKGKNIQYF
TRBV5-6	TRBD1	TRBJ1-1	CASSLGQGAGTAFF
TRBV5-1	TRBD1	TRBJ2-7	CASSAGTGGLEQYF
TRBV7-9	-	TRBJ2-7	CASSLGEREFEQYF
TRBV9	-	TRBJ1-6	CASSARIWTDYNSPLHF
TRBV5-1	TRBD2	TRBJ2-7	CASSLEGAGVSAFEQYF